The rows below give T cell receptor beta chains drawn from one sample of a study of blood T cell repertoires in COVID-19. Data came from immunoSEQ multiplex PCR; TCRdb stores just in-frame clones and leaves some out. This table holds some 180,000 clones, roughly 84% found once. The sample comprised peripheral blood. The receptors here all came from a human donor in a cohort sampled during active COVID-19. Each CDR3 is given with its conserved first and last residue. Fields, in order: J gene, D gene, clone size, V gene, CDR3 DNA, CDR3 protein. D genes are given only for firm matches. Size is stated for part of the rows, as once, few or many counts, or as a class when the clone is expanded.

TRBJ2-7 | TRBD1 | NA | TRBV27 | TGTGCCAGCAGTAAACAGGGGGCTGTGGGCGAGCAGTACTTC | CASSKQGAVGEQYF
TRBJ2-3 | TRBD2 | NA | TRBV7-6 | TGTGCCAGCAGCCCCCTAGCGGGATTTGGCACAGATACGCAGTATTTT | CASSPLAGFGTDTQYF
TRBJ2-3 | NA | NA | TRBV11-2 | TGTGCCAGCAGGTTTTCCGGGTTGCATACGCAGTATTTT | CASRFSGLHTQYF
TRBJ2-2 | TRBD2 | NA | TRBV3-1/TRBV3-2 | TGTGCCAGCAGCCCCGGCGGGGGGGCGAACACCGGGGAGCTGTTTTTT | CASSPGGGANTGELFF
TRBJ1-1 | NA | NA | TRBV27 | TGTGCCAGCAGTCCCAGAGGGGACATCAGGAACACTGAAGCTTTCTTT | CASSPRGDIRNTEAFF
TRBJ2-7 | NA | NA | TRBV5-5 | TGTGCCAGCAGGGAGGACAGTTCCTACGAGCAGTACTTC | CASREDSSYEQYF
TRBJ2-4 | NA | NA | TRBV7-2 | TGTGCCAGCAGCTTAGCGGGCAGGGATATGGATCAGTACTTC | CASSLAGRDMDQYF
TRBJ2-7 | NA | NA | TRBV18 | TGTGCCAGCTCACCACGGATGCAGGGGTCCCACGAGCAGTACTTC | CASSPRMQGSHEQYF
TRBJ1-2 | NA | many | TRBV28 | TGTGCCAGCCTCGCGGGTGCCTATGGCTACACCTTC | CASLAGAYGYTF
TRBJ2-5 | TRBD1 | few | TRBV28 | TGTGCCAGACCCAGGACAGGGGGCGTAGAGACCCAGTACTTC | CARPRTGGVETQYF
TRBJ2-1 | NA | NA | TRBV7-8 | TGTGCCAGCAGAAACGGGATCTTCAATGAGCAGTTCTTC | CASRNGIFNEQFF
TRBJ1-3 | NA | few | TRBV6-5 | TGTGCCAGCAGTTTCCAAAATGGAAACACCATATATTTT | CASSFQNGNTIYF
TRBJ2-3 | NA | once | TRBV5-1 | TGCGCCAGCAGCCAACTCGGAGATACGCAGTATTTT | CASSQLGDTQYF
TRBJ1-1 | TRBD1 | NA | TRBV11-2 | TGTGCCAGCAGCCTACGGGACAGGGGGCGGTTGGGGAACACTGAAGCTTTCTTT | CASSLRDRGRLGNTEAFF
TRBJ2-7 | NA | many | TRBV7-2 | TGTGCCAGCAGCTTAGGACACCCTGTGGGGAGCCACGAGCAGTACTTC | CASSLGHPVGSHEQYF
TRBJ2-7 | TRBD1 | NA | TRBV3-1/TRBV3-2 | TGTGCCAGCAGCCCGGGACAGGCTAACTCCTACGAGCAGTACTTC | CASSPGQANSYEQYF
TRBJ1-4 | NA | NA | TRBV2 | TGTGCCAGCAGTGAGGGGGGAGCCGAGGAAAAACTGTTTTTT | CASSEGGAEEKLFF
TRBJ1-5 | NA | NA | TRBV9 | TGTGCCAGCTCCCGGGGGGGTGGTGGCAATCAGCCCCAGCATTTT | CASSRGGGGNQPQHF
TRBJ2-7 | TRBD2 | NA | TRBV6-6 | TGTGCCAGCAGTTCATTACTAGCGGTGAGCTCCTACGAGCAGTACTTC | CASSSLLAVSSYEQYF
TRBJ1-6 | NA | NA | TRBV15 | TGTGCCACCAGCGGCAGGTACTCCTATAATTCACCCCTCCACTTT | CATSGRYSYNSPLHF
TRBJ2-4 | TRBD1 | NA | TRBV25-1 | TGTGCCAGCAGTGGAACAGGGACAGGGAACATTCAGTACTTC | CASSGTGTGNIQYF
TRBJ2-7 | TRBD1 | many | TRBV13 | TGTGCCAGCAGCGGGGGTGAGGGGGCCTGGGTCCGGAACGAGCAGTACTTC | CASSGGEGAWVRNEQYF
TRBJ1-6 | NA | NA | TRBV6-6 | TGTGCCAGCAGTTACAGCCCCGGGACAAACAATTCACCCCTCCACTTT | CASSYSPGTNNSPLHF
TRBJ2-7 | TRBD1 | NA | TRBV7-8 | TGTGCCAGCAGCTTACGAACAGGGGCGTCCTACGAGCAGTACTTC | CASSLRTGASYEQYF
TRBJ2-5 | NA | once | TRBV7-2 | TGTGCCAGCAGCTTCGGCGGGACGTTCGATTTCGGGGCCCAGTACTTC | CASSFGGTFDFGAQYF
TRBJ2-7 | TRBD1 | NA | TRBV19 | TGTGCCAGCGCGACCACCGGGACAGGGATCTACGAGCAGTACTTC | CASATTGTGIYEQYF
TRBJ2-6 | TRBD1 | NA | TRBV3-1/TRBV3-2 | TGTGCCAGCAGCCATGGGACAGGTTGGGAGGGGGCCAACGTCCTGACTTTC | CASSHGTGWEGANVLTF
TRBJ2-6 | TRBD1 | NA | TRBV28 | TGTGCCAGCAGTTTAACAGCAGGGGGTCTCTACTCTGGGGCCAACGTCCTGACTTTC | CASSLTAGGLYSGANVLTF
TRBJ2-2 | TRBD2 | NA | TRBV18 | TGTGCCAGCTCACCAACCATTAGCGGGAGGACGAACACCGGGGAGCTGTTTTTT | CASSPTISGRTNTGELFF
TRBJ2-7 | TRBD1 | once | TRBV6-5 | TGTGCCAGCACCTACAGGGGTACCTACGAGCAGTACTTC | CASTYRGTYEQYF
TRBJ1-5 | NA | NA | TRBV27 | TGTGCCAGCAGTTCCCAGGGCTATAGCAATCAGCCCCAGCATTTT | CASSSQGYSNQPQHF
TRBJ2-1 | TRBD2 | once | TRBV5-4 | TGTGCCAGCAGCCCAACTAGCGGCCAATACAATGAGCAGTTCTTC | CASSPTSGQYNEQFF
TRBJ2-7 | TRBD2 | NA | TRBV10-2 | TGCGCCAGCAGTGTCCAGGGAACTAGCGGGCCTTCCTACGAGCAGTACTTC | CASSVQGTSGPSYEQYF
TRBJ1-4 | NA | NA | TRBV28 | TGTGCCAGCAGTGTCCGCTCTTTGCTGGGGCCTAATGAAAAACTGTTTTTT | CASSVRSLLGPNEKLFF
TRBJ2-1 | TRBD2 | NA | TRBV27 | TGTGCCAGCAGCGGCCCTGGACTAGCGGTCCCCTACAATGAGCAGTTCTTC | CASSGPGLAVPYNEQFF
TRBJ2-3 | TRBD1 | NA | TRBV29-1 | TGCAGCGTTTACGGAACAGGGGCCGATACGCAGTATTTT | CSVYGTGADTQYF
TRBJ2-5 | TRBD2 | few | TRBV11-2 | TGTGCCAGCAGCCCTCTTAGCGGGAGAATTCAAGAGACCCAGTACTTC | CASSPLSGRIQETQYF
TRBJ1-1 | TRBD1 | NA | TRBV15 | TGTGCCACCAGCCCCAGTTGGCAGTCCCGGGACAGGTCGAACACTGAAGCTTTCTTT | CATSPSWQSRDRSNTEAFF
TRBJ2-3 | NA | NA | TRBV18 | TGTGCCAGCTCACGACAGGGAGGTTCAGATACGCAGTATTTT | CASSRQGGSDTQYF
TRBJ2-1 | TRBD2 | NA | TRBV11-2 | TGTGCCAGCAGTTTAGCAGGGACTATCCCCTACAATGAGCAGTTCTTC | CASSLAGTIPYNEQFF